The clone carrying this TCR beta chain was found a few times. Its target is unknown. The CDR3 is 15 residues long. Trimming at V came to 1 base and at J to 5 bases, leaving 5 bases not matched to a gene. CDR1 and CDR2 (germline): MGHRA, YSYEKL. The data were obtained in a study of blood T cells in healthy people across ages. General study findings and limits: Observed TCR beta diversity per million T cells went down as age went up. This fall followed a roughly linear course with age.

A second PCR, run for about 6 to 11 cycles, used a sample-barcoded 5' primer plus a J-beta primer mix. TCRdb reprocessed the 5' RACE reads via MiXCR and lists one record per CDR3 protein. Of about 1.6 million distinct CDR3 sequences detected, roughly 30% appear once; the ten largest clones hold roughly 10%. Ranging in age from roughly 6 to 90, the donors were healthy Caucasian individuals from Russia. PBMCs numbering at least 6.5 million were isolated per sample. Sequencing used blood. The chain links TRBV4-1 to TRBJ1-5; the match to TRBD1 covers 7 bases. This receptor was identified in a woman in her 30s in good health. The CDR3 sequence: CASSQGQGFDQPQHF. The CDR3 DNA is TGCGCCAGCAGCCAAGGACAGGGATTTGATCAGCCCCAGCATTTT.